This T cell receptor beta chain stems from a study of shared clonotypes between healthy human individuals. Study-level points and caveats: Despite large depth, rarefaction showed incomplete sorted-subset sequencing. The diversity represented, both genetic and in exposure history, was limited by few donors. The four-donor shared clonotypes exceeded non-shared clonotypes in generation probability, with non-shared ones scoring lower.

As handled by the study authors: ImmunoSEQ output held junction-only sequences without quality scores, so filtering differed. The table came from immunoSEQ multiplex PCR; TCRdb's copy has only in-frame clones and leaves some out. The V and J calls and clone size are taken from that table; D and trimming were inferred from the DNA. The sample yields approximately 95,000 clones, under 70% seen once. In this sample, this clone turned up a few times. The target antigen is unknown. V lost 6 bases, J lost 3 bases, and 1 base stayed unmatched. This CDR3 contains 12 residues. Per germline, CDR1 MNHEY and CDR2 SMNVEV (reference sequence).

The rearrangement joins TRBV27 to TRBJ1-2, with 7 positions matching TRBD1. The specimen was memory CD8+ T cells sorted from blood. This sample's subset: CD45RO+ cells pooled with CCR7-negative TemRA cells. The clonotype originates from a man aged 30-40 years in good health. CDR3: CASRGTDYGYTF. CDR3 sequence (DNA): TGTGCCAGCAGAGGGACAGACTATGGCTACACCTTC.